The text below deals with one T cell receptor (beta chain). This sample is drawn from a study of blood T cell repertoires in COVID-19. Across the whole study: COVID-19 samples, acute and convalescent, were from the United States, Italy and Spain. PBMCs, B-cell-depleted T cells, or T cells were the source of the cDNA or gDNA that made up the material.

In the original workflow: For nucleated cells, counts were estimated from reference gene primer amplification. The method was immunoSEQ multiplex PCR; TCRdb's version includes in-frame clones alone and lacks a portion of them. That table gives V, J and clone size, and the DNA gave D and trimming. The sample records a few hundred thousand clones, over 75% being singletons. The CDR3 contains 14 residues. Germline V gene lookup returns CDR1 MGHRA and CDR2 YSYEKL. V was clipped by 3 bases and J by 1 base, with 8 bases between them. This chain connects TRBV4-1 to TRBJ2-3, with a weak D call TRBD2 (5 bases). Sequences were obtained from peripheral blood. The source of this sequence is a woman aged 70-85 years with acute or convalescent COVID-19. The CDR3 DNA sequence: TGCGCCAGCAGCCAGGAGCGGCGCACAGATACGCAGTATTTT. Translating gives CASSQERRTDTQYF.